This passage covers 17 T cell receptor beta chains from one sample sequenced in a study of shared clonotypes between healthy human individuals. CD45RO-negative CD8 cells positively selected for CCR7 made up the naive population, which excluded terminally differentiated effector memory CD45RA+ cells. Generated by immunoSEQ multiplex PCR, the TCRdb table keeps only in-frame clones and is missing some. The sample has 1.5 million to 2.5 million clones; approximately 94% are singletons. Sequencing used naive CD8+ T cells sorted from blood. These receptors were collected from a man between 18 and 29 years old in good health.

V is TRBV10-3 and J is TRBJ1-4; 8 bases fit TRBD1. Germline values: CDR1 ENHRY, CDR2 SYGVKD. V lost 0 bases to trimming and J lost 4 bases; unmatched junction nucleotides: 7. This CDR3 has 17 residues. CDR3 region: CAISESDRGRNNEKLFF. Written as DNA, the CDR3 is TGTGCCATCAGTGAGTCAGACAGGGGAAGAAATAATGAAAAACTGTTTTTT.

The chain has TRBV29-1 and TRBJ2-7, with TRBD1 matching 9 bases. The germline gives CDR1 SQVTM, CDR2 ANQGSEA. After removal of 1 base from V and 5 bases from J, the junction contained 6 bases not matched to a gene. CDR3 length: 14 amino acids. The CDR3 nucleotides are TGCAGCGTTGAAGGGGGACAGGGCGGGGACGAGCAGTACTTC. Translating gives CSVEGGQGGDEQYF.

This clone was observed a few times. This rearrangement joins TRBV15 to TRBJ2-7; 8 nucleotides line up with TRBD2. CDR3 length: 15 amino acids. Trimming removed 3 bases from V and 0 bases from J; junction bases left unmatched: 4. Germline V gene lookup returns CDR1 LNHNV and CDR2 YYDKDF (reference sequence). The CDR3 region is CATSSTGGSSYEQYF. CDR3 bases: TGTGCCACCAGCAGTACGGGGGGGAGCTCCTACGAGCAGTACTTC.

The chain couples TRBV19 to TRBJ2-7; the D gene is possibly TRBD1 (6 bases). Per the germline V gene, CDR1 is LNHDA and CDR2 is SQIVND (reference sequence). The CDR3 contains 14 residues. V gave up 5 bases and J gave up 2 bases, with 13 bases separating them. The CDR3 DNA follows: TGTGCCAGTAGTCAACAGGGAATCCCCTACGAGCAGTACTTC. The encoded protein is CASSQQGIPYEQYF.

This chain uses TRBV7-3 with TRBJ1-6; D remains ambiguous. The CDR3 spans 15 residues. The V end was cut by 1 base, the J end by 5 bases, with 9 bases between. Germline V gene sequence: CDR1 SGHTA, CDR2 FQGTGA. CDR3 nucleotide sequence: TGTGCCAGCAGCTTAATCGGAGGAGATAATTCACCCCTCCACTTT. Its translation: CASSLIGGDNSPLHF.

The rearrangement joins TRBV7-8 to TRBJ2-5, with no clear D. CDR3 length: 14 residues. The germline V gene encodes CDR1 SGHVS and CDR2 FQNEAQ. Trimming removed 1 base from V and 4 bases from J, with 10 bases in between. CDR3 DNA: TGTGCCAGCAGCTTAGTGGGCAGCCGAGAGACCCAGTACTTC. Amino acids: CASSLVGSRETQYF.

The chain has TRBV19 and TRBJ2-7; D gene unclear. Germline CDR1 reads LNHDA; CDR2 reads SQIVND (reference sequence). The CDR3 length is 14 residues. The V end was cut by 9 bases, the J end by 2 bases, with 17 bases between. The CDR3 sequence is CASAVFTGTYEQYF. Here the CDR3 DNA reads TGTGCCAGCGCTGTTTTTACTGGAACCTACGAGCAGTACTTC.

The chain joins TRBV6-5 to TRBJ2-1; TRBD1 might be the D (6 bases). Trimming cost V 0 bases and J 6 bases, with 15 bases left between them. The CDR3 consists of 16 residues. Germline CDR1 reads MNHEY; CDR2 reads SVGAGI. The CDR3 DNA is TGTGCCAGCAGTTACTCTAGTCAGGGGCCCGGCAATGAGCAGTTCTTC. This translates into CASSYSSQGPGNEQFF.

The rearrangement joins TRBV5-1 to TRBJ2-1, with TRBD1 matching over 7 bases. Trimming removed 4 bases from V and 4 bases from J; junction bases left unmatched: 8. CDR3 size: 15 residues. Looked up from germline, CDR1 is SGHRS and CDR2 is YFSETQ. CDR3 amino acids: CASSPGTVDYNEQFF. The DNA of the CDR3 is TGCGCCAGCAGCCCCGGGACAGTGGATTACAATGAGCAGTTCTTC.

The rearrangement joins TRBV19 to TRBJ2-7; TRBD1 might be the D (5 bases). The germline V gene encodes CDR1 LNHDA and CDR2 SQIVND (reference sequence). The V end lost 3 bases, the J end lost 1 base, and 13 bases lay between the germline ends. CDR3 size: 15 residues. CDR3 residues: CASSMAGPDSYEQYF. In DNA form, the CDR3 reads TGTGCCAGTAGTATGGCAGGGCCCGATTCCTACGAGCAGTACTTC.

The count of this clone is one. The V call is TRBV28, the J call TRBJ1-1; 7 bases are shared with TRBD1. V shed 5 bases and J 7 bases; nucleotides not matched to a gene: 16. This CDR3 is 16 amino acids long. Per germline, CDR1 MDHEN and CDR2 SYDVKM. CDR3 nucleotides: TGTGCCAGCAGTACATACAGGGGCGACGGGTTGGTTGAAGCTTTCTTT. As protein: CASSTYRGDGLVEAFF.

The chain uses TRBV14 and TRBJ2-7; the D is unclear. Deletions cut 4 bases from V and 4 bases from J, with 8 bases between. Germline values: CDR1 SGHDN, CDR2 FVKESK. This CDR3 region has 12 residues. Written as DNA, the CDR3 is TGTGCCAGCAGCCTCGGACGGTACGAGCAGTACTTC. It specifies CASSLGRYEQYF.

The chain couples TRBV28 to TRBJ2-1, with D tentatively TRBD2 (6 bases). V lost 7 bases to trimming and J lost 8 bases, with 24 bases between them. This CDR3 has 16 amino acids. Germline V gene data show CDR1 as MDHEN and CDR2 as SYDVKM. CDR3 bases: TGTGCCAGCATTACCCCCCGGGCGGGACTCATGGATGAGCAGTTCTTC. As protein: CASITPRAGLMDEQFF.

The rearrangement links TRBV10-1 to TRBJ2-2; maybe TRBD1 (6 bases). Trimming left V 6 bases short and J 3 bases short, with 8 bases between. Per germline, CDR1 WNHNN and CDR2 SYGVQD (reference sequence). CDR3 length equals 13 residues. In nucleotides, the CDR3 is TGCGCCAGCAGAGGGGGTCACACCGGGGAGCTGTTTTTT. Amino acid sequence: CASRGGHTGELFF.

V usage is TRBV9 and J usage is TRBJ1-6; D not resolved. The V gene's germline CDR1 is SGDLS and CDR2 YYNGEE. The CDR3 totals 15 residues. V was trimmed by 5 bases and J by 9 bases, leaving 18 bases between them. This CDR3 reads CASSAEGTVSSPLHF. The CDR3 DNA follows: TGTGCCAGCAGTGCAGAGGGCACAGTAAGTTCACCCCTCCACTTT.

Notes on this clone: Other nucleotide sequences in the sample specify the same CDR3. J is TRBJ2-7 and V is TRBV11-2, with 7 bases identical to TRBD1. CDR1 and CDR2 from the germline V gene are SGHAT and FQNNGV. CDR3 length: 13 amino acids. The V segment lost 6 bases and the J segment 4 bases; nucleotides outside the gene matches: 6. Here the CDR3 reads CASSFSTGYEQYF. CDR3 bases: TGTGCCAGCAGTTTCTCGACAGGGTACGAGCAGTACTTC.

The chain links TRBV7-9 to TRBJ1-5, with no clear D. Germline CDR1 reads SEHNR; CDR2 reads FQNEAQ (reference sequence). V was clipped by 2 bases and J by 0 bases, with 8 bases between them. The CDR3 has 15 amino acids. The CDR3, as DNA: TGTGCCAGCAGCTTAAGTGACGGTAGCAATCAGCCCCAGCATTTT. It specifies CASSLSDGSNQPQHF. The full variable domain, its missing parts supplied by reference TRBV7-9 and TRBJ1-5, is DTGVSQNPRHKITKRGQNVTFRCDPISEHNRLYWYRQTLGQGPEFLTYFQNEAQLEKSRLLSDRFSAERPKGSFSTLEIQRTEQGDSAMYLCASSLSDGSNQPQHFGDGTRLSIL.